One and the same sample provided the 18 T cell receptor beta chains below, sequenced in a study of regulatory T cells in long-lasting Graves disease. Arm-PCR with iRepertoire HTBI primers amplified the CDR3 regions for these TCR beta libraries. TCRdb passed the multiplex PCR reads through MiXCR, listing each CDR3 protein once. The table lists 400,000 to 600,000 distinct CDR3 sequences, roughly 21% of them singletons. Time point reported: persistent/refractory GD, antithyroid drugs over 5 years with positive TRAb. Making the TCR library involved RNA that had been extracted from PBMCs. The source material was peripheral blood mononuclear cells (PBMCs), sampled when the disease was refractory, from a patient treated with antithyroid drugs. All receptors come from a female donor with Graves disease.

A remark on this clonotype: This sequence may be a read error, since a much larger clone differs from it by one base. Likely a read error: the CDR3 ends without its conserved phenylalanine or tryptophan. V gene TRBV20-1 combines with J gene TRBJ1-5; possible D gene TRBD1, 6 bases. Germline V gene data show CDR1 as DFQATT and CDR2 as SNEGSKA (reference sequence). V lost 6 bases to trimming and J lost 3 bases, with 12 bases between them. The length of the CDR3 is 13 residues. The DNA of the CDR3 is TGCAGTGCAAGTACAGGGTCCAATCAGCCCCAGCATTAT. This codes for CSASTGSNQPQHY.

There are many counts of this clonotype. The chain carries TRBV28 and TRBJ2-2; no firm D call. V dropped 5 bases and J dropped 5 bases, with 15 bases sitting between them. The CDR3 is made up of 15 amino acids. Looked up from germline, CDR1 is MDHEN and CDR2 is SYDVKM. CDR3 residues: CASSRRRLATGELFF. The CDR3 DNA is TGTGCCAGCAGTCGACGGAGATTGGCGACCGGGGAGCTGTTTTTT. The complete variable domain, with remaining parts taken from reference TRBV28 and TRBJ2-2, reads DVKVTQSSRYLVKRTGEKVFLECVQDMDHENMFWYRQDPGLGLRLIYFSYDVKMKEKGDIPEGYSVSREKKERFSLILESASTNQTSMYLCASSRRRLATGELFFGEGSRLTVL.

For this clonotype: This probably arose from a read error, given a far larger clone one base away. This chain links TRBV12-3 or TRBV12-4 with TRBJ1-2; 7 bases align to TRBD1. This CDR3 is built from 14 residues. The J segment lost 4 bases and the V segment lost 5 bases, leaving 7 bases of the junction unmatched. CDR3 loop: CASSGAGDSYGYTF. CDR3 DNA sequence: TGTGCCAGCAGTGGAGCGGGGGACAGCTATGGCTACACCTTC.

This clonotype showed up just a few times. The CDR3 spells CASRGQDQETQYF. Written as DNA, the CDR3 is TGTGCCAGCCGAGGACAAGATCAAGAGACCCAGTACTTC. The rearrangement uses TRBV28 and TRBJ2-5; D is possibly TRBD1 (5 bases). Deletions cut 8 bases from V and 2 bases from J, with 12 bases between. The germline V gene has CDR1 MDHEN and CDR2 SYDVKM. The CDR3 extends over 13 amino acids.

The genes are TRBV6-1 and TRBJ1-3; TRBD1 agrees at 12 bases. The germline gives CDR1 MNHNS, CDR2 SASEGT. This CDR3 has 16 amino acids. Losses at the gene ends were 5 bases for V and 8 bases for J; bases not matched to a gene: 10. The DNA for the CDR3 is TGTGCCAGCAGTCCATCCCCGGGACAGGGGGCTCACACCATATATTTT. Translated, it gives CASSPSPGQGAHTIYF.

The genes are TRBV4-1 and TRBJ1-3; unclear D gene. Trimming left V 0 bases short and J 3 bases short, with 9 bases between. CDR3 length: 15 residues. From germline, CDR1 is MGHRA and CDR2 YSYEKL. The CDR3 protein is CASSQDLFVGNTIYF. The DNA of the CDR3 is TGCGCCAGCAGCCAAGACCTCTTCGTTGGAAACACCATATATTTT.

The sample holds many counts of this clonotype. The chain has TRBV11-2 and TRBJ2-5; 16 nucleotides align to TRBD2. CDR1 and CDR2 (germline): SGHAT, FQNNGV. The CDR3 is 19 amino acids. The V gene end was trimmed by 4 bases and the J gene end by 4 bases; junction bases not matched to a gene: 12. CDR3 in amino acids: CASSSARGLAGGPAETQYF. The CDR3 nucleotides read TGTGCCAGCAGCTCCGCGCGGGGACTAGCGGGGGGGCCGGCAGAGACCCAGTACTTC.

In regard to this clonotype: Compared with germline, one end of the junction differs, possibly owing to a read error. The genes are TRBV20-1 and TRBJ2-7, with 10 bases lining up with TRBD2. The germline V gene encodes CDR1 DFQATT and CDR2 SNEGSKA (reference sequence). The CDR3 covers 15 residues. Here the CDR3 reads CSARDVRTSGYGQYF. The CDR3 DNA reads as TGCAGTGCTAGAGACGTCCGGACTAGCGGCTACGGGCAGTACTTC.

This clonotype has at least ten counts. V usage is TRBV12-3 or TRBV12-4 and J usage is TRBJ1-1; no reliable D call. The CDR3 length is 14 residues. Trimming removed 6 bases from V and 5 bases from J, with 16 bases in between. In nucleotides, the CDR3 is TGTGCCAGCAGCCCGGGGAGCGGAGGGACTGAAGCTTTCTTT. This translates into CASSPGSGGTEAFF.

The V and J genes are TRBV20-1 and TRBJ2-7; 11 nucleotides match TRBD1. CDR3 size: 13 residues. Germline V CDR1 and CDR2: DFQATT, SNEGSKA (reference sequence). Trimming took 5 bases from V and 5 from J; bases not matched to a gene: 5. Here the CDR3 reads CSAHSGQGDEQYF. CDR3 nucleotide sequence: TGCAGTGCTCACTCGGGACAGGGGGACGAGCAGTACTTC.

The table lists this clonotype with many counts. The chain carries TRBV27 and TRBJ2-7; a weak D match, TRBD1 (6 bases). V gave up 8 bases and J gave up 2 bases, with 10 bases separating them. The CDR3 totals 12 residues. Germline CDR1 and CDR2: MNHEY and SMNVEV (reference sequence). CDR3 in DNA: TGTGCCAGCTCGGACAGCACCTACGAGCAGTACTTC. Amino acids: CASSDSTYEQYF.

This clonotype was observed at least ten times. The J gene is TRBJ2-5, the V gene TRBV28, with 12 bases lining up with TRBD1. Per the germline V gene, CDR1 is MDHEN and CDR2 is SYDVKM. The CDR3 runs to 17 residues. V gave up 6 bases and J gave up 5 bases; unmatched junction bases: 13. The CDR3 sequence is CASSPWGQGAITETQYF. CDR3 nucleotide sequence: TGTGCCAGCAGCCCCTGGGGACAGGGGGCGATAACGGAGACCCAGTACTTC.

This rearrangement joins TRBV27 to TRBJ1-5; D perhaps matches TRBD1 (6 bases). V shed 7 bases and J shed 6 bases, with 10 bases lying between them. The CDR3 runs 12 residues. CDR1 MNHEY and CDR2 SMNVEV come from the germline V gene (reference sequence). CDR3: CASKRGGQPQHF. CDR3 DNA sequence: TGTGCCAGCAAGAGGGGGGGTCAGCCCCAGCATTTT.

This clonotype has ten or more counts. The chain carries TRBV28 and TRBJ1-1, with 9 bases that match TRBD1. J lost 5 bases, V lost 7 bases, and 11 bases had no gene match. From germline, CDR1 is MDHEN and CDR2 SYDVKM. This CDR3 spans 15 amino acids. DNA of the CDR3: TGTGCCAGCACCTTTCTACAGGGGGCGTGGACTGAAGCTTTCTTT. Its protein product is CASTFLQGAWTEAFF.

J is TRBJ1-1 and V is TRBV5-1, with unresolved D. Germline CDR1 and CDR2: SGHRS and YFSETQ. Deletions cut 2 bases from V and 1 base from J, with 12 bases between. CDR3 length: 15 residues. CDR3 bases: TGCGCCAGCAGCTTCGAAGGTGAACGGAACACTGAAGCTTTCTTT. It specifies CASSFEGERNTEAFF. Based on the CDR3 plus reference TRBV5-1 and TRBJ1-1, the full variable domain is KAGVTQTPRYLIKTRGQQVTLSCSPISGHRSVSWYQQTPGQGLQFLFEYFSETQRNKGNFPGRFSGRQFSNSRSEMNVSTLELGDSALYLCASSFEGERNTEAFFGQGTRLTVV.

This clonotype turned up a few times. V usage is TRBV6-7 and J usage is TRBJ2-7; 10 bases fit TRBD1. TRBV6-7 is flagged as an ORF with uncertain function. This CDR3 region has 16 residues. V was clipped by 4 bases and J by 4 bases; unmatched bases: 10. For the CDR3, the DNA is TGTGCCAGCAGTTCACAAAATCCGGGACAGGGGTACGAGCAGTACTTC. As protein: CASSSQNPGQGYEQYF.

This clonotype came up many times. V usage is TRBV2 and J usage is TRBJ2-5; 8 positions match TRBD1. The CDR3 runs to 15 residues. V lost 4 bases, J lost 5 bases, and 9 bases stayed unmatched. Looked up from germline, CDR1 is SNHLY and CDR2 is FYNNEI. This CDR3 reads CASSGGQGLRETQYF. In DNA form, the CDR3 reads TGTGCCAGCAGTGGAGGACAGGGCCTACGGGAGACCCAGTACTTC.

This clonotype has at least ten counts. The genes are TRBV7-2 and TRBJ2-7; D could derive from TRBD1 or TRBD2 (5 bases each). The CDR3 consists of 15 residues. CDR1 is SGHTA and CDR2 is FQGNSA in the germline V gene. Trimming removed 2 bases at V and 2 bases at J, with 13 bases between. CDR3: CASSLTVRGPYEQYF. CDR3 bases: TGTGCCAGCAGCTTAACGGTCCGGGGACCCTACGAGCAGTACTTC.